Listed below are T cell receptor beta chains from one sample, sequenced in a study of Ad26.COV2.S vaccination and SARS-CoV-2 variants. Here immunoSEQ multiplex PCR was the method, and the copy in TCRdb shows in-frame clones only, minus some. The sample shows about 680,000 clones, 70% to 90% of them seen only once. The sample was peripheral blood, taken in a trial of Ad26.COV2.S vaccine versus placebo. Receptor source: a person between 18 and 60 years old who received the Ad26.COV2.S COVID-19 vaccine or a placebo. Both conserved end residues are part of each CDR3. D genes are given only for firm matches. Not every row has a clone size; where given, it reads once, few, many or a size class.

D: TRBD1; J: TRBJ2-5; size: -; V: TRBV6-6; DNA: TGTGCCAGCAGACCAGGGGGACAGGGAAAGACCCAGTACTTC; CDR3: CASRPGGQGKTQYF
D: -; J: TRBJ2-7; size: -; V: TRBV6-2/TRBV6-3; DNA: TGTGCCAGCAGTTTGACAGGAGTCTACGAGCAGTACTTC; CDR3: CASSLTGVYEQYF
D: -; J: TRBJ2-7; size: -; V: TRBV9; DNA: TGTGCCAGCAGCGTAGCTTCCAGCGGCTCCTACGAGCAGTACTTC; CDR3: CASSVASSGSYEQYF
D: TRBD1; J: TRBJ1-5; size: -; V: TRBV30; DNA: TGTGCCGGGGGACAGGATAGCAATCAGCCCCAGCATTTT; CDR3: CAGGQDSNQPQHF
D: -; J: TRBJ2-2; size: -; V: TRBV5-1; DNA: TGCGCCAGCAGCGAGTCTGGCGGCGGTCAGCCCGGGGAGCTGTTTTTT; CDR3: CASSESGGGQPGELFF
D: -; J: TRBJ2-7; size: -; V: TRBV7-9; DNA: TGTGCCAGCAGCCAACCCGGGGGGCCCCGCGGGTACGAGCAGTACTTC; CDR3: CASSQPGGPRGYEQYF
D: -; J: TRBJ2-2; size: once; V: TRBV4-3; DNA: TGCGCCAGCAGCCGAGACGGACTCGGAAGAATTGCCGGGGAGCTGTTTTTT; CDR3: CASSRDGLGRIAGELFF
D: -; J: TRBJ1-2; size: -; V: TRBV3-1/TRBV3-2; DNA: TGTGCCAGCAGCCAAGAGTCAGGGATTGGCATGGGTGGCTACACCTTC; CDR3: CASSQESGIGMGGYTF
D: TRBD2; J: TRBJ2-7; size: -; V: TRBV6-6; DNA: TGTGCCAGCAGTTACTTTGTAGCGGGCCACGAGCAGTACTTC; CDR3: CASSYFVAGHEQYF
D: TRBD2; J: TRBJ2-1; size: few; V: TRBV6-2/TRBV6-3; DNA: TGTGCCAGCAGTTCCCGACTAGCTCCCGGCTACAATGAGCAGTTCTTC; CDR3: CASSSRLAPGYNEQFF
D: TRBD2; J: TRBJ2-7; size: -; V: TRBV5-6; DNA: TGTGCCAGCAGATATGGGACTAGCGGGAGTTGGATAGAGCAGTACTTC; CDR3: CASRYGTSGSWIEQYF
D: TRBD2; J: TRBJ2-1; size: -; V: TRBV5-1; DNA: TGCGCCAGCAGCTTGGATTCGGGACTAGCGGGAGCAATTTACAATGAGCAGTTCTTC; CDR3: CASSLDSGLAGAIYNEQFF
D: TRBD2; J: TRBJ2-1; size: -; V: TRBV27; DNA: TGTGCCAGCAGCCGCGGACTAGCGGGGGGGGGTTTCTACAATGAGCAGTTCTTC; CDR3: CASSRGLAGGGFYNEQFF
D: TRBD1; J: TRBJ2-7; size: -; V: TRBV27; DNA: TGTGCCAGCACCAGCCCTGGGGAACCGGGACAGGGGACCTACGAGCAGTACTTC; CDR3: CASTSPGEPGQGTYEQYF
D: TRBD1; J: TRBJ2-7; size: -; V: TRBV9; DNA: TGTGCCAGCAGCGTAGGGGGACAGGGGATTTCCTACGAGCAGTACTTC; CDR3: CASSVGGQGISYEQYF
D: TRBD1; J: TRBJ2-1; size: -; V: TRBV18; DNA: TGTGCCAGCTCCCGGACAGGATCGGGGTCCAATGAGCAGTTCTTC; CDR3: CASSRTGSGSNEQFF
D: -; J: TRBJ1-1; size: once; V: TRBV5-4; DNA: TGTGCCAGCAGCTTGGCTGGGAGGGGGGACACTGAAGCTTTCTTT; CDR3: CASSLAGRGDTEAFF
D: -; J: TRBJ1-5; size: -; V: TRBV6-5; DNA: TGTGCCAGCAGTTATCAAGCAGGGATCCAGCCCCAGCATTTT; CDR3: CASSYQAGIQPQHF